These 29 T cell receptor beta chains originate from one sample sequenced in a study of response to subunit inactivated influenza vaccine. TCRdb re-called the RT-PCR reads through MiXCR, storing one row per CDR3 protein. The sample holds about 620,000 distinct CDR3 sequences, about 12% seen once. This sample comprised PBMCs from blood, obtained on the day of vaccination. Receptor source: a man aged 45-60 years who received an inactivated influenza vaccine.

This chain uses TRBV20-1 with TRBJ2-7; TRBD2 agrees at 8 bases. V lost 0 bases to trimming and J lost 4 bases; unmatched junction nucleotides: 5. Germline V lookup: CDR1 DFQATT, CDR2 SNEGSKA (reference sequence). CDR3 length equals 14 residues. The CDR3 DNA reads as TGCAGTGCTAGAGATGAGGCTAGCGGGTACGAGCAGTACTTC. Amino acids: CSARDEASGYEQYF.

The genes are TRBV4-1 and TRBJ2-5; 7 bases are a match to TRBD1. V was pared by 0 bases and J by 7 bases, with 11 bases of the junction left unmatched. The germline CDR1 and CDR2 sequences are MGHRA and YSYEKL. CDR3 length: 16 residues. The CDR3 nucleotides read TGCGCCAGCAGCCAAGAACCCGGCAGGGGGACGGGGACCCAGTACTTC. It codes for CASSQEPGRGTGTQYF.

Only a few counts were recorded for this clonotype. The V and J genes are TRBV4-1 and TRBJ1-5; D is ambiguous. Trimming left V 1 base short and J 0 bases short, with 7 bases between. CDR3 length equals 15 residues. Germline V gene lookup returns CDR1 MGHRA and CDR2 YSYEKL. In DNA, the CDR3 is TGCGCCAGCAGCCAAGCACAGTATAGCAATCAGCCCCAGCATTTT. It yields the protein CASSQAQYSNQPQHF.

This clonotype was seen only a few times. The chain couples TRBV6-6 to TRBJ2-7; 8 bases fit TRBD1. The CDR3 loop spans 13 amino acids. The germline CDR1 and CDR2 sequences are MNHNY and SVGAGI (reference sequence). V dropped 10 bases and J dropped 3; count of bases not matched to a gene: 8. Here the CDR3 DNA reads TGTGCCAACTCCGCCGGGACAGGCTACGAGCAGTACTTC. This sequence encodes CANSAGTGYEQYF.

J is TRBJ1-5 and V is TRBV6-2 or TRBV6-3; a weak D match, TRBD1 (5 bases). Deletions cut 6 bases from V and 7 bases from J, with 16 bases between. Germline CDR1 reads MNHEY; CDR2 reads SVGEGT. The CDR3 contains 14 residues. The CDR3 loop reads CASSRRRGGQPQHF. The CDR3 nucleotides are TGTGCCAGCAGCCGGAGGAGGGGCGGGCAGCCCCAGCATTTT.

V and J are TRBV5-1 and TRBJ2-1; unclear D gene. V was shortened by 2 bases and J by 0 bases, with 12 bases between the two germline ends. CDR3 length equals 16 residues. Germline values: CDR1 SGHRS, CDR2 YFSETQ. CDR3 residues: CASSFSGTTSYNEQFF. The CDR3 coding sequence is TGCGCCAGCAGCTTTTCGGGCACTACCTCCTACAATGAGCAGTTCTTC.

Written as DNA, the CDR3 is TGCGCCAGCAGCCAAGACCTAGCTCGCAATTCCCGGTACCAAGAGACCCAGTACTTC. This gives the protein CASSQDLARNSRYQETQYF. The chain couples TRBV4-3 to TRBJ2-5, with D perhaps matching TRBD2 (5 bases). The CDR3 covers 19 residues. CDR1 is LGHNA and CDR2 is YSLEER in the germline V gene. V was shortened by 0 bases and J by 0 bases, with 20 bases between the two germline ends.

Turning to this clonotype: This sequence may be a read error, since a much larger clone differs from it by one base. The chain has TRBV5-6 and TRBJ2-5; a weak D match, TRBD2 (5 bases). Germline-derived CDR1 and CDR2 are SGHDT and YYEEEE. V lost 0 bases, J lost 7 bases, and 28 bases lay in between. The CDR3 consists of 19 residues. CDR3 sequence: CASSLVPSQVSGRVATQYF. CDR3 nucleotide sequence: TGTGCCAGCAGCTTGGTCCCGTCCCAGGTTTCTGGGAGAGTAGCGACCCAGTACTTC. The full variable domain, rest sourced from reference TRBV5-6 and TRBJ2-5, is DAGVTQSPTHLIKTRGQQVTLRCSPKSGHDTVSWYQQALGQGPQFIFQYYEEEERQRGNFPDRFSGHQFPNYSSELNVNALLLGDSALYLCASSLVPSQVSGRVATQYFGPGTRLLVL.

This clonotype was seen many times. V usage is TRBV7-2 and J usage is TRBJ2-2, with 7 bases aligning to TRBD2. The CDR3 contains 14 residues. Germline V gene data show CDR1 as SGHTA and CDR2 as FQGNSA. With V trimmed by 2 bases and J by 5 bases, 2 bases remained unmatched. The CDR3 coding sequence is TGTGCCAGCAGCTTAAGGGAGGGGACCGGGGAGCTGTTTTTT. Translation: CASSLREGTGELFF.

As to this clonotype: A read error may account for a junction end that differs from germline. J is TRBJ2-7 and V is TRBV7-8; the match to TRBD2 covers 8 bases. The germline V gene encodes CDR1 SGHVS and CDR2 FQNEAQ. The CDR3 length is 14 residues. CDR3 loop: CASSIAGTDYEQYF. In nucleotides, the CDR3 is TGTGCCAGCAGCATAGCGGGAACAGACTACGAGCAGTACTTC.

There are a few counts of this clonotype. V is TRBV9 and J is TRBJ2-3, with D possibly TRBD2 on 5 matching bases. Per the germline V gene, CDR1 is SGDLS and CDR2 is YYNGEE. The CDR3 runs 17 residues. V was shortened by 5 bases and J by 6 bases, with 25 bases between the two germline ends. In DNA, the CDR3 is TGTGCCAGCAGTGTCGTTGGACGGACTCGCGAAATGGATACGCAGTATTTT. Translating it yields CASSVVGRTREMDTQYF.

This clonotype was seen many times. The chain has TRBV20-1 and TRBJ2-1; 10 bases are shared with TRBD2. V gave up 2 bases and J gave up 4 bases; unmatched junction bases: 5. The CDR3 runs to 15 residues. From germline, CDR1 is DFQATT and CDR2 SNEGSKA (reference sequence). CDR3 sequence (DNA): TGCAGTGCTAGACCTCTAGCGGGGGTATACAATGAGCAGTTCTTC. This sequence encodes CSARPLAGVYNEQFF.

The V gene is TRBV20-1, the J gene TRBJ2-3; 7 bases line up with TRBD1. Germline CDR1 is DFQATT and CDR2 is SNEGSKA (reference sequence). After removal of 2 bases from V and 7 bases from J, the junction contained 15 bases not matched to a gene. CDR3 length: 16 residues. CDR3 loop: CSARLRRDSSLHTQYF. DNA of the CDR3: TGCAGTGCTAGACTTCGACGGGACAGTTCTTTGCATACGCAGTATTTT.

The table lists this clonotype with a few counts. V gene TRBV6-2 or TRBV6-3 combines with J gene TRBJ1-2; D uncertain. With 0 bases removed from V and 4 bases from J, the gap between germline ends came to 6 bases. This CDR3 has 13 amino acids. CDR1 is MNHEY, CDR2 SVGEGT, per germline. The CDR3 sequence is CASSYSGIYGYTF. The CDR3 DNA sequence: TGTGCCAGCAGTTACTCTGGTATCTATGGCTACACCTTC.

The rearrangement uses TRBV28 and TRBJ2-3; 8 bases map to TRBD2. CDR3 length: 16 amino acids. With V trimmed by 6 bases and J by 6 bases, 14 bases remained unmatched. Germline CDR1 MDHEN, CDR2 SYDVKM. CDR3 protein: CASSRWSGGLRDTQYF. CDR3 in DNA: TGTGCCAGCAGCCGGTGGAGCGGGGGCCTACGGGATACGCAGTATTTT.

V is TRBV6-1 and J is TRBJ1-5, with 9 bases fitting TRBD1. This CDR3 is 15 amino acids long. In germline, CDR1 is MNHNS, CDR2 SASEGT. Trimming took 5 bases from V and 5 from J; bases not matched to a gene: 7. CDR3 residues: CASSPGTGWDQPQHF. In DNA form, the CDR3 reads TGTGCCAGCAGTCCCGGGACAGGGTGGGATCAGCCCCAGCATTTT.

This sequence joins TRBV12-3 or TRBV12-4 and TRBJ2-2, with no clear D. There are 13 residues in the CDR3. Deletions cut 2 bases from V and 6 bases from J, with 7 bases between. The CDR3: CASSLYGPGELFF. In DNA, the CDR3 is TGTGCCAGCAGTTTATACGGGCCCGGGGAGCTGTTTTTT.

This clonotype was counted ten times or more. CDR3 residues: CASSLPGQGVYEQYF. The CDR3 DNA follows: TGTGCCAGCAGTCTGCCGGGACAGGGAGTGTACGAGCAGTACTTC. The J gene is TRBJ2-7, the V gene TRBV5-4; 9 positions agree with TRBD1. V shed 5 bases and J 4 bases; nucleotides not matched to a gene: 10. Looked up from germline, CDR1 is SGHNT and CDR2 is YYREEE (reference sequence). CDR3 length: 15 amino acids.

This clonotype was seen a few times. The chain is built from TRBV7-8 and TRBJ2-1; TRBD2 agrees at 9 bases. The CDR3 spans 18 residues. With V trimmed by 3 bases and J by 1 base, 10 bases remained unmatched. Germline loops: CDR1 SGHVS, CDR2 FQNEAQ. CDR3 DNA sequence: TGTGCCAGCAGCTTCATTCTAGCGGGGACCTTATCCTACAATGAGCAGTTCTTC. Translation: CASSFILAGTLSYNEQFF. The full variable domain, completed using reference TRBV7-8 and TRBJ2-1, is GAGVSQSPRYKVAKRGQDVALRCDPISGHVSLFWYQQALGQGPEFLTYFQNEAQLDKSGLPSDRFFAERPEGSVSTLKIQRTQQEDSAVYLCASSFILAGTLSYNEQFFGPGTRLTVL.

Here the CDR3 reads CARLGGALNEQFF. DNA of the CDR3: TGTGCCCGCTTGGGGGGGGCGCTCAATGAGCAGTTCTTC. The genes are TRBV2 and TRBJ2-1; D might be TRBD2 (7 bases). Per germline, CDR1 SNHLY and CDR2 FYNNEI. Trimming removed 11 bases at V and 6 bases at J, with 17 bases between. The CDR3 length is 13 residues.

This clonotype was observed at least ten times. The chain combines TRBV7-2 with TRBJ2-7; TRBD1 matches at 10 bases. The CDR3 loop spans 12 amino acids. The junction had 4 bases not matched to a gene; V was cut back by 3 bases and J by 11 bases. The germline gives CDR1 SGHTA, CDR2 FQGNSA. The DNA for the CDR3 is TGTGCCAGCAGCTTCAGACAGGGGGCGAAGTACTTC. Translation gives CASSFRQGAKYF.

This clonotype was seen at least ten times. The genes are TRBV5-1 and TRBJ2-1; 7 bases agree with TRBD1. The CDR3 sequence is 13 residues long. Germline assignment: CDR1 SGHRS and CDR2 YFSETQ. After removal of 4 bases from V and 10 bases from J, the junction contained 8 bases not matched to a gene. The CDR3 DNA is TGCGCCAGCAGCGGAACAGGGGTTCGAGAGCAGTTCTTC. It yields the protein CASSGTGVREQFF.

This clonotype was seen repeatedly, ten times or more. The J gene is TRBJ2-2, the V gene TRBV10-3; 12 bases align to TRBD2. V trimming: 0 bases; J trimming: 5 bases; junction bases outside the gene matches: 7. This CDR3 region has 18 residues. Germline-derived CDR1 and CDR2 are ENHRY and SYGVKD. The CDR3 here is CAISESPLAGGGTGELFF. CDR3 DNA: TGTGCCATCAGTGAGTCGCCACTAGCGGGAGGAGGGACCGGGGAGCTGTTTTTT.

The V call is TRBV7-9, the J call TRBJ1-1; unclear D gene. Trimming pared 6 bases from V and 1 base from J, leaving 12 bases between. Germline V gene data show CDR1 as SEHNR and CDR2 as FQNEAQ (reference sequence). The CDR3 totals 14 residues. The CDR3 is CASSLSDKNTEAFF. DNA of the CDR3: TGTGCCAGCAGTCTCTCGGATAAGAACACTGAAGCTTTCTTT.

This sequence joins TRBV28 and TRBJ2-1, with TRBD2 as a possible D gene (5 bases). Germline loops: CDR1 MDHEN, CDR2 SYDVKM. The ends were cut back, 7 bases at V and 10 bases at J, with 23 bases in the middle. The CDR3 loop spans 15 amino acids. CDR3 coding DNA: TGTGCCAGCAACAAAAGGGCCTATCGGGGAATGGAGCAGTTCTTC. It specifies CASNKRAYRGMEQFF.

This chain uses TRBV6-6 with TRBJ2-4; no clear D. Germline CDR1 is MNHNY and CDR2 is SVGAGI (reference sequence). The CDR3 has 12 residues. The germline V and J ends were trimmed by 0 bases and 8 bases, with 5 bases remaining between them. The CDR3 reads CASSYSDHIQYF. The CDR3 DNA follows: TGTGCCAGCAGTTACTCGGACCACATTCAGTACTTC.

The chain is built from TRBV20-1 and TRBJ2-1; 12 bases agree with TRBD2. CDR1 and CDR2 (germline): DFQATT, SNEGSKA (reference sequence). V lost 6 bases to trimming and J lost 0 bases; unmatched junction nucleotides: 12. This CDR3 is 18 amino acids long. CDR3 protein: CSADASGGVVSSYNEQFF. The CDR3 bases are TGCAGTGCCGACGCTAGCGGGGGGGTTGTGAGCTCCTACAATGAGCAGTTCTTC.

This clonotype came up a few times. This chain uses TRBV6-2 or TRBV6-3 with TRBJ2-4; 7 bases line up with TRBD1. The CDR3 loop spans 16 amino acids. V trimming: 2 bases; J trimming: 1 base; junction bases outside the gene matches: 5. Looked up from germline, CDR1 is MNHEY and CDR2 is SVGEGT. CDR3: CASSYPTGKAKNIQYF. The CDR3 nucleotides read TGTGCCAGCAGTTACCCGACAGGGAAGGCCAAAAACATTCAGTACTTC.

The V call is TRBV6-2 or TRBV6-3, the J call TRBJ2-1; 9 nucleotides align to TRBD1. The germline V gene encodes CDR1 MNHEY and CDR2 SVGEGT. V dropped 6 bases and J dropped 0; count of bases not matched to a gene: 6. CDR3 length equals 16 residues. The DNA for the CDR3 is TGTGCCAGCAGCCCCATGGACAGGGGCTCCTACAATGAGCAGTTCTTC. It is translated as CASSPMDRGSYNEQFF.